Below, 31 T cell receptor beta chains from the same sample are listed, as sequenced in a study of shared clonotypes between healthy human individuals. Only CD45RO-negative cells positively selected for CCR7 counted as naive CD8 cells, so terminally differentiated effector memory CD45RA+ cells were excluded. Assay used: immunoSEQ multiplex PCR; TCRdb lists only in-frame clones, some missing. The sample lists millions of clones; roughly 95% were seen once. Sequencing was carried out using naive CD8+ T cells sorted from blood. The receptor set was obtained from a young man in good health.

Turning to this clone: Other DNA sequences from this sample encode an identical CDR3 as well. The chain uses TRBV7-8 and TRBJ1-5, with TRBD1 matching 10 bases. The V gene's germline CDR1 is SGHVS and CDR2 FQNEAQ. The CDR3 contains 16 residues. Trimming took 3 bases from V and 4 from J; bases not matched to a gene: 6. CDR3 protein: CASSFGTGEGNQPQHF. The DNA of the CDR3 is TGTGCCAGCAGCTTTGGGACAGGGGAAGGGAATCAGCCCCAGCATTTT. The whole variable domain, remainder taken from reference TRBV7-8 and TRBJ1-5, is GAGVSQSPRYKVAKRGQDVALRCDPISGHVSLFWYQQALGQGPEFLTYFQNEAQLDKSGLPSDRFFAERPEGSVSTLKIQRTQQEDSAVYLCASSFGTGEGNQPQHFGDGTRLSIL.

The chain combines TRBV28 with TRBJ1-1; 8 nucleotides align to TRBD1. This CDR3 has 13 amino acids. CDR1 and CDR2 (germline): MDHEN, SYDVKM. V dropped 6 bases and J dropped 7; count of bases not matched to a gene: 7. CDR3 region: CASSTLTGGEAFF. The CDR3 DNA sequence: TGTGCCAGCAGCACTTTAACAGGGGGTGAAGCTTTCTTT.

The CDR3 spells CASTAFLAPSYEQYF. The CDR3 nucleotides read TGTGCCAGCACCGCCTTCTTAGCCCCCTCCTACGAGCAGTACTTC. The chain combines TRBV6-1 with TRBJ2-7; D is unresolved. Germline V lookup: CDR1 MNHNS, CDR2 SASEGT. V shed 7 bases and J shed 0 bases, with 16 bases lying between them. The CDR3 length is 15 residues.

V gene TRBV5-4 combines with J gene TRBJ2-7, with D possibly being TRBD1 (6 bases). V was trimmed by 0 bases and J by 4 bases, leaving 17 bases between them. The CDR3 runs to 16 residues. In germline, CDR1 is SGHNT, CDR2 YYREEE (reference sequence). CDR3 loop: CASSLEYREGNYEQYF. CDR3 nucleotides: TGTGCCAGCAGCTTGGAGTACAGGGAAGGGAATTACGAGCAGTACTTC.

The V call is TRBV18, the J call TRBJ2-2; 9 bases are a match to TRBD1. Germline V gene data show CDR1 as KGHSH and CDR2 as LQKENI. The CDR3 length is 18 residues. Losses at the gene ends were 2 bases for V and 5 bases for J; bases not matched to a gene: 12. The CDR3 is CASSPGTGGEGWTGELFF. CDR3 sequence (DNA): TGTGCCAGCTCACCAGGCACAGGGGGCGAAGGATGGACCGGGGAGCTGTTTTTT.

Turning to this clone: Other DNA sequences of this sample code for an identical CDR3. This sequence joins TRBV11-3 and TRBJ2-1; 7 bases are shared with TRBD2. The CDR3 is made up of 14 amino acids. V was clipped by 5 bases and J by 1 base; unmatched bases: 2. Germline V gene sequence: CDR1 SGHNT, CDR2 YENEEA. CDR3 coding DNA: TGTGCCAGCAGCCCGGGGGGATCCTACAATGAGCAGTTCTTC. Translating gives CASSPGGSYNEQFF.

The chain recombines TRBV27 with TRBJ2-3; D is perhaps TRBD2 (6 bases). Trimming cost V 9 bases and J 3 bases, with 22 bases left between them. Germline CDR1 is MNHEY and CDR2 is SMNVEV (reference sequence). The CDR3 totals 16 residues. The CDR3 bases are TGTGCCAGTGGTGGGGACCCATGGGGGGAGACAGATACGCAGTATTTT. Its protein product is CASGGDPWGETDTQYF.

This clone appeared once. The chain carries TRBV29-1 and TRBJ2-1; D might be TRBD1 or TRBD2, each matching 5 bases. CDR3 length: 10 amino acids. The germline CDR1 and CDR2 sequences are SQVTM and ANQGSEA. V was cut by 4 bases and J by 9 bases, with 7 bases left in between. CDR3 in amino acids: CSVGGIEQFF. For the CDR3, the DNA is TGCAGCGTTGGGGGGATTGAGCAGTTCTTC.

This chain uses TRBV4-1 with TRBJ2-1; TRBD2 aligns across 9 bases. After removal of 1 base from V and 1 base from J, the junction contained 5 bases not matched to a gene. CDR1 is MGHRA and CDR2 is YSYEKL in the germline V gene. The CDR3 spans 17 residues. The CDR3 reads CASSQVIAGESYNEQFF. CDR3 coding DNA: TGCGCCAGCAGCCAAGTGATAGCGGGAGAGTCCTACAATGAGCAGTTCTTC.

Regarding this clone: Other nucleotide sequences in the sample specify the same CDR3. The chain joins TRBV9 to TRBJ2-3; D is uncertain. The V gene lost 0 bases and the J gene lost 6 bases, with 2 bases spanning the gap. This CDR3 is 11 amino acids long. CDR1 is SGDLS, CDR2 YYNGEE, per germline. Here the CDR3 reads CASSVGDTQYF. CDR3 DNA sequence: TGTGCCAGCAGCGTAGGTGATACGCAGTATTTT.

The chain employs TRBV18 and TRBJ1-2; D not resolved. CDR1 is KGHSH and CDR2 is LQKENI in the germline V gene. The germline V and J ends were trimmed by 0 bases and 5 bases, with 10 bases remaining between them. The CDR3 has 14 residues. The CDR3 region is CASSPPPGSYGYTF. The CDR3 bases are TGTGCCAGCTCACCACCCCCCGGATCGTATGGCTACACCTTC. Full variable domain (missing parts from reference TRBV18 and TRBJ1-2): NAGVMQNPRHLVRRRGQEARLRCSPMKGHSHVYWYRQLPEEGLKFMVYLQKENIIDESGMPKERFSAEFPKEGPSILRIQQVVRGDSAAYFCASSPPPGSYGYTFGSGTRLTVV.

This chain uses TRBV30 with TRBJ2-7, with 8 nucleotides matching TRBD1. Per germline, CDR1 GTSNPN and CDR2 SVGIG (reference sequence). The CDR3 length is 13 residues. V trimming: 1 base; J trimming: 6 bases; junction bases outside the gene matches: 5. This CDR3 reads CAWSGQTGVEQYF. CDR3 bases: TGTGCCTGGAGTGGCCAGACAGGGGTCGAGCAGTACTTC.

This chain uses TRBV27 with TRBJ1-6, with D perhaps matching TRBD1 (5 bases). Trimming pared 8 bases from V and 7 bases from J, leaving 15 bases between. Germline V gene data show CDR1 as MNHEY and CDR2 as SMNVEV (reference sequence). This CDR3 has 14 amino acids. In DNA form, the CDR3 reads TGTGCCAGCCGCCCGGGACTGTTAAATTCACCCCTCCACTTT. This encodes CASRPGLLNSPLHF.

The chain recombines TRBV7-9 with TRBJ1-1; maybe TRBD1 (5 bases). The germline V gene has CDR1 SEHNR and CDR2 FQNEAQ (reference sequence). This CDR3 spans 16 amino acids. With 2 bases removed from V and 1 base from J, the gap between germline ends came to 14 bases. The CDR3 reads CASSLMAGWGNTEAFF. As DNA, the CDR3 is TGTGCCAGCAGCTTAATGGCAGGGTGGGGGAACACTGAAGCTTTCTTT.

This clone showed up just a few times. The chain employs TRBV6-1 and TRBJ2-7; tentatively, D is TRBD1 or TRBD2 (6 bases each). This CDR3 comprises 14 residues. Germline-derived CDR1 and CDR2 are MNHNS and SASEGT. Deletions cut 5 bases from V and 1 base from J, with 12 bases between. CDR3 in DNA: TGTGCCAGCAGTAGGAGGGACACGTCCTACGAGCAGTACTTC. It translates to CASSRRDTSYEQYF.

The chain recombines TRBV2 with TRBJ2-2; D unclear. The CDR3 consists of 13 residues. V gave up 4 bases and J gave up 6 bases, with 9 bases separating them. The germline gives CDR1 SNHLY, CDR2 FYNNEI. This CDR3 is CASSGYQAGELFF. CDR3 DNA: TGTGCCAGCAGTGGTTACCAAGCCGGGGAGCTGTTTTTT.

Concerning this clone: This specimen includes other DNA sequences encoding the same CDR3. The chain combines TRBV27 with TRBJ2-7; 9 nucleotides align to TRBD1. CDR3 length equals 13 residues. Trimming took 6 bases from V and 4 from J; bases not matched to a gene: 4. CDR1 MNHEY and CDR2 SMNVEV come from the germline V gene (reference sequence). The CDR3 protein is CASSLTGGYEQYF. The CDR3, as DNA: TGTGCCAGCAGCCTGACAGGGGGTTACGAGCAGTACTTC.

About this clone itself: Distinct nucleotide sequences in the sample also encode this CDR3. J is TRBJ1-1 and V is TRBV5-4; possible D gene TRBD1, 5 bases. The V gene's germline CDR1 is SGHNT and CDR2 YYREEE (reference sequence). V was cut by 4 bases and J by 0 bases, with 7 bases left in between. This CDR3 spans 13 amino acids. DNA of the CDR3: TGTGCCAGCAGCCCGGGACTGAACACTGAAGCTTTCTTT. Its protein product is CASSPGLNTEAFF.

The rearrangement joins TRBV28 to TRBJ1-4, with TRBD1 matching 8 bases. J was trimmed by 6 bases and V by 1 base; bases with no gene match: 7. Germline CDR1 is MDHEN and CDR2 is SYDVKM. This CDR3 contains 16 residues. The CDR3 region has the DNA TGTGCCAGCAGTTTATACCAACAGGGGGAGGATGAAAAACTGTTTTTT. Amino acid sequence: CASSLYQQGEDEKLFF.

The rearrangement links TRBV10-1 to TRBJ2-2, with D possibly TRBD1 on 7 matching bases. This CDR3 is built from 15 residues. Looked up from germline, CDR1 is WNHNN and CDR2 is SYGVQD (reference sequence). Between the trimmed V and J ends, which lost 3 bases and 4 bases, there was a span of 12 bases. The chain's CDR3 is CASSDLQGGTGELFF. Here the CDR3 DNA reads TGCGCCAGCAGTGACTTGCAGGGGGGCACCGGGGAGCTGTTTTTT.

With regard to this clone: The sample carries other DNA sequences with the same CDR3. This rearrangement joins TRBV27 to TRBJ2-6, with no clear D. The length of the CDR3 is 13 residues. Germline lookup yields CDR1 MNHEY and CDR2 SMNVEV (reference sequence). Between the trimmed V and J ends, which lost 5 bases and 4 bases, there was a span of 6 bases. The CDR3 loop reads CASSPLGANVLTF. The CDR3 nucleotides read TGTGCCAGCAGTCCCCTAGGGGCCAACGTCCTGACTTTC.

The chain is built from TRBV28 and TRBJ2-5; no definite D call. The CDR3 totals 13 residues. Germline CDR1 is MDHEN and CDR2 is SYDVKM. V gave up 1 base and J gave up 5 bases, with 8 bases separating them. This CDR3 reads CASSLSLSETQYF. The CDR3 region has the DNA TGTGCCAGCAGTTTATCATTGTCCGAGACCCAGTACTTC.

V and J are TRBV7-9 and TRBJ2-7, with 12 positions matching TRBD2. The CDR3 has 18 amino acids. Germline CDR1 is SEHNR and CDR2 is FQNEAQ (reference sequence). The junction had 10 bases not matched to a gene; V was cut back by 4 bases and J by 0 bases. Written as DNA, the CDR3 is TGTGCCAGCAGCTCTCCACTAGCGGGGGGCCGGATCTCCTACGAGCAGTACTTC. Amino acid sequence: CASSSPLAGGRISYEQYF.

Details on this clone: This sample includes further DNA sequences coding for the same CDR3. J is TRBJ2-7 and V is TRBV5-6; no reliable D call. V gave up 4 bases and J gave up 0 bases, with 8 bases separating them. The CDR3 is 13 amino acids. Germline CDR1 SGHDT, CDR2 YYEEEE. The CDR3 loop is CASSLDGSYEQYF. The CDR3 bases are TGTGCCAGCAGCCTTGACGGCTCCTACGAGCAGTACTTC.

The V gene is TRBV4-3, the J gene TRBJ2-7; TRBD1 matches 7 bases. J lost 5 bases, V lost 8 bases, and 12 bases had no gene match. From germline, CDR1 is LGHNA and CDR2 YSLEER. CDR3 size: 14 residues. The CDR3 protein is CASSILTGSNEQYF. CDR3 nucleotide sequence: TGCGCCAGCTCGATCCTGACAGGGAGCAACGAGCAGTACTTC.

This chain uses TRBV6-6 with TRBJ2-1; TRBD2 matches 12 bases. The CDR3 is made up of 16 amino acids. Trimming removed 5 bases from V and 4 bases from J; junction bases left unmatched: 6. Germline loops: CDR1 MNHNY, CDR2 SVGAGI (reference sequence). Here the CDR3 reads CASSTLAGGPYNEQFF. CDR3 coding DNA: TGTGCCAGCAGTACCCTAGCGGGAGGGCCATACAATGAGCAGTTCTTC.

The V gene is TRBV10-3, the J gene TRBJ2-3, with D tentatively TRBD1 or TRBD2 (5 bases each). CDR3 length: 16 amino acids. Trimming removed 8 bases at V and 0 bases at J, with 18 bases between. Germline CDR1 reads ENHRY; CDR2 reads SYGVKD. CDR3 coding DNA: TGTGCCATCGGGGGTGAAGCGGTACCTAGCACAGATACGCAGTATTTT. Protein sequence: CAIGGEAVPSTDTQYF.

CDR3 DNA: TGCAGTGCTAGAAGGGTCAGTGAAGCTTTCTTT. Translation: CSARRVSEAFF. The chain is built from TRBV20-1 and TRBJ1-1, with no clear D. CDR1 is DFQATT, CDR2 SNEGSKA, per germline (reference sequence). This CDR3 spans 11 amino acids. Deletions cut 2 bases from V and 7 bases from J, with 8 bases between.

The rearrangement uses TRBV4-1 and TRBJ1-5, with unresolved D. Trimming took 2 bases from V and 3 from J, leaving 8 bases between them. The CDR3 length is 14 residues. The germline gives CDR1 MGHRA, CDR2 YSYEKL. CDR3 sequence: CASSQYRDNQPQHF. The CDR3 nucleotides read TGCGCCAGCAGCCAATATAGGGACAATCAGCCCCAGCATTTT.

This chain links TRBV4-2 with TRBJ1-2, with 11 bases that match TRBD1. CDR3 size: 16 residues. The V gene end was trimmed by 4 bases and the J gene end by 7 bases; junction bases not matched to a gene: 11. The germline CDR1 and CDR2 sequences are LGHNA and YNFKEQ. The CDR3 DNA is TGTGCCAGCAGCCTCATCGCAATCGGGACAGGGGGTGGCTACACCTTC. Translation: CASSLIAIGTGGGYTF.

Worth noting for this clone: This same CDR3 is encoded by further DNA sequences in the sample. The chain links TRBV13 to TRBJ1-2; TRBD1 matches at 7 bases. Germline lookup yields CDR1 PRHDT and CDR2 FYEKMQ (reference sequence). There are 13 residues in the CDR3. V trimming: 3 bases; J trimming: 4 bases; junction bases outside the gene matches: 2. The CDR3: CASSFDRAYGYTF. The DNA for the CDR3 is TGTGCCAGCAGCTTTGACAGGGCCTATGGCTACACCTTC.